A single sample gave rise to the 20 T cell receptor beta chains below, sequenced in a study of CD8+CD57+ T cells in acquired aplastic anemia. TCR beta VDJ and CDR3 profiling used genomic DNA as template. One entry per CDR3 protein, called by TCRdb with MiXCR from the reads. Of 250,000 to 350,000 distinct CDR3 sequences in the sample, approximately 58% were seen once. Individuals selected for sequencing had exhibited CD8+CD57+ cell expansion on flow cytometry. The sample comprised sorted CD4+, CD8+, or CD8+CD57+ T cells (not recorded which) from PBMCs. These TCRs come from a human donor with aplastic anemia.

The table lists this clonotype with many counts. CDR3 nucleotide sequence: TGTGCCAGTAGTAGTGGAGCGGGGCGGGAGACCCAGTACTTC. Translated: CASSSGAGRETQYF. This rearrangement joins TRBV19 to TRBJ2-5, with 7 bases matching TRBD2. This CDR3 has 14 residues. Trimming cost V 4 bases and J 5 bases; bases outside gene matches: 7. Germline CDR1 is LNHDA and CDR2 is SQIVND (reference sequence).

This clonotype was recorded once. The rearrangement links TRBV7-3 to TRBJ2-7; 11 bases fit TRBD1. Looked up from germline, CDR1 is SGHTA and CDR2 is FQGTGA. This CDR3 is built from 15 residues. Trimming removed 3 bases from V and 2 bases from J; junction bases left unmatched: 3. Here the CDR3 DNA reads TGTGCCAGCAGCTTCAGGGGACAGGGGGCCTACGAGCAGTACTTC. Protein sequence: CASSFRGQGAYEQYF. Combining the CDR3 with reference TRBV7-3 and TRBJ2-7 gives the whole variable domain GAGVSQTPSNKVTEKGKYVELRCDPISGHTALYWYRQSLGQGPEFLIYFQGTGAADDSGLPNDRFFAVRPEGSVSTLKIQRTERGDSAVYLCASSFRGQGAYEQYFGPGTRLTVT.

The genes are TRBV20-1 and TRBJ2-1; 9 positions agree with TRBD2. This CDR3 is 14 amino acids long. Trimming cost V 1 base and J 7 bases; bases outside gene matches: 5. CDR1 is DFQATT and CDR2 is SNEGSKA in the germline V gene (reference sequence). CDR3 protein: CSARGGGGVNEQFF. The CDR3 nucleotides read TGCAGTGCTAGAGGCGGGGGGGGAGTGAATGAGCAGTTCTTC.

This clonotype was seen a few times. V is TRBV5-4 and J is TRBJ2-7; a weak D match, TRBD1 (5 bases). The V end was cut by 6 bases, the J end by 4 bases, with 14 bases between. This CDR3 region has 13 residues. The V gene's germline CDR1 is SGHNT and CDR2 YYREEE (reference sequence). CDR3 loop: CASKGMGSYEQYF. In DNA, the CDR3 is TGTGCCAGCAAGGGGATGGGGTCTTACGAGCAGTACTTC.

This clonotype was counted only a few times. This chain links TRBV6-1 with TRBJ1-5; 9 positions match TRBD1. This CDR3 has 16 amino acids. Germline trimming cut 6 bases from V and 5 bases from J; bases unmatched to any gene: 11. The germline gives CDR1 MNHNS, CDR2 SASEGT. CDR3 residues: CASRSEQGAGYQPQHF. The DNA for the CDR3 is TGTGCCAGCAGAAGTGAACAGGGGGCTGGGTATCAGCCCCAGCATTTT.

The chain recombines TRBV19 with TRBJ2-7; 9 nucleotides align to TRBD1. This CDR3 has 13 amino acids. The V and J ends lost 8 bases and 3 bases, in that order; junction bases with no gene match: 5. The germline V gene encodes CDR1 LNHDA and CDR2 SQIVND (reference sequence). CDR3 region: CASRDRGGYEQYF. The CDR3 nucleotides are TGTGCCAGTCGCGACAGGGGGGGCTACGAGCAGTACTTC.

The chain has TRBV7-8 and TRBJ2-1, with a weak D call TRBD1 (5 bases). The CDR3 is made up of 14 amino acids. Germline V gives CDR1 SGHVS, CDR2 FQNEAQ. V lost 1 base, J lost 8 bases, and 12 bases lay in between. In DNA, the CDR3 is TGTGCCAGCAGCTTAGGGACAAATGGGGATGAGCAGTTCTTC. Translated: CASSLGTNGDEQFF.

In this sample, this clonotype turned up once. This chain connects TRBV15 to TRBJ2-2; a weak D match, TRBD1 (5 bases). Between the trimmed V and J ends, which lost 6 bases and 4 bases, there was a span of 12 bases. The CDR3 has 14 residues. Germline CDR1 is LNHNV and CDR2 is YYDKDF (reference sequence). CDR3 sequence: CATRIRQTTGELFF. The CDR3 DNA is TGTGCCACCAGAATCCGACAGACCACCGGGGAGCTGTTTTTT.

This clonotype was seen at least ten times. The J gene is TRBJ2-7, the V gene TRBV5-1; 9 bases agree with TRBD1. Trimming removed 3 bases from V and 3 bases from J; junction bases left unmatched: 4. From germline, CDR1 is SGHRS and CDR2 YFSETQ. The CDR3 runs 14 residues. CDR3 sequence: CASSYGTGLYEQYF. CDR3 nucleotides: TGCGCCAGCAGCTACGGGACAGGGCTCTACGAGCAGTACTTC.

The chain links TRBV24-1 to TRBJ1-2; TRBD1 matches 7 bases. The CDR3 runs to 12 residues. Germline lookup yields CDR1 KGHDR and CDR2 SFDVKD. V lost 9 bases, J lost 7 bases, and 7 bases stayed unmatched. CDR3 bases: TGTGCCACCTCGACAGGGATCGGTGGCTACACCTTC. This encodes CATSTGIGGYTF.

In this sample, this clonotype turned up a few times. The CDR3 sequence is CAISESSQSYEQYV. The CDR3 nucleotides are TGTGCCATCAGTGAGTCGAGTCAGTCCTACGAGCAGTACGTC. The chain combines TRBV6-2 or TRBV6-3 with TRBJ2-7; D gene unclear. CDR1 MNHEY and CDR2 SVGEGT come from the germline V gene. CDR3 length equals 14 residues.

This clonotype was found once. V and J are TRBV20-1 and TRBJ2-7; TRBD2 matches at 12 bases. V was clipped by 3 bases and J by 6 bases; unmatched bases: 9. Germline-derived CDR1 and CDR2 are DFQATT and SNEGSKA (reference sequence). The CDR3 contains 15 residues. Here the CDR3 reads CSASELAGGSGEQYF. CDR3 sequence (DNA): TGCAGTGCTAGTGAACTAGCGGGAGGAAGTGGCGAGCAGTACTTC.

The V call is TRBV2, the J call TRBJ1-6; TRBD1 aligns across 11 bases. The CDR3 length is 16 residues. Germline V gives CDR1 SNHLY, CDR2 FYNNEI. V dropped 4 bases and J dropped 14; count of bases not matched to a gene: 13. The CDR3 DNA sequence: TGTGCCAGCAGTGGAGATGGGACAGGGGGACCTTCGACCCTCCACTTT. Protein sequence: CASSGDGTGGPSTLHF.

The chain joins TRBV20-1 to TRBJ1-1; 7 bases are shared with TRBD1. This CDR3 spans 13 amino acids. CDR1 and CDR2 from the germline V gene are DFQATT and SNEGSKA (reference sequence). After removal of 3 bases from V and 5 bases from J, the junction contained 6 bases not matched to a gene. CDR3 sequence: CSARDTGETEAFF. The CDR3 DNA follows: TGCAGTGCTAGGGATACAGGGGAAACTGAAGCTTTCTTT.

The sample holds a few counts of this clonotype. The genes are TRBV20-1 and TRBJ2-1, with D perhaps matching TRBD2 (6 bases). V lost 4 bases and J lost 6, with 10 bases in between. This CDR3 has 12 amino acids. Germline assignment: CDR1 DFQATT and CDR2 SNEGSKA (reference sequence). As DNA, the CDR3 is TGCAGTGCTATCGGACTACTCAATGAGCAGTTCTTC. This translates into CSAIGLLNEQFF.

The V call is TRBV12-3 or TRBV12-4, the J call TRBJ1-6; 10 positions match TRBD1. There are 14 residues in the CDR3. The V gene end was trimmed by 6 bases and the J gene end by 10 bases; junction bases not matched to a gene: 6. CDR3 sequence (DNA): TGTGCCAGCAGGACGGACAGGGGGATCTCACCCCTCCACTTT. Translation: CASRTDRGISPLHF.

This clonotype turned up a few times. This chain connects TRBV6-5 to TRBJ2-7; TRBD2 might be the D (5 bases). The CDR3 extends over 15 amino acids. The germline gives CDR1 MNHEY, CDR2 SVGAGI. V lost 0 bases to trimming and J lost 2 bases, with 11 bases between them. CDR3 region: CASSYSGRQTYEQYF. In DNA form, the CDR3 reads TGTGCCAGCAGTTACTCTGGGAGACAAACCTACGAGCAGTACTTC.

The chain joins TRBV5-4 to TRBJ2-1; no clear D gene. The CDR3 contains 14 residues. In germline, CDR1 is SGHNT, CDR2 YYREEE (reference sequence). Trimming removed 1 base at V and 8 bases at J, with 13 bases between. The CDR3 is CASSLSNSAYEQFF. The CDR3 DNA reads as TGTGCCAGCAGCTTGTCTAACTCGGCTTATGAGCAGTTCTTC.

The chain combines TRBV20-1 with TRBJ1-1; unclear D gene. V was cut by 6 bases and J by 1 base, with 15 bases left in between. Germline assignment: CDR1 DFQATT and CDR2 SNEGSKA (reference sequence). The CDR3 length is 14 residues. This CDR3 is CSASSLDGNTEAFF. DNA of the CDR3: TGCAGTGCCAGCAGTTTAGATGGGAACACTGAAGCTTTCTTT.

The rearrangement joins TRBV5-6 to TRBJ2-5, with TRBD1 matching over 11 bases. Losses at the gene ends were 5 bases for V and 4 bases for J; bases not matched to a gene: 22. The length of the CDR3 is 20 residues. The germline CDR1 and CDR2 sequences are SGHDT and YYEEEE. CDR3 in amino acids: CASSLPGQGVTGGVGETQYF. DNA of the CDR3: TGTGCCAGCAGTCTCCCGGGACAGGGGGTAACCGGGGGAGTTGGAGAGACCCAGTACTTC.